These T cell receptor beta chains were read from a single sample in a study of T cell responses to AZD1222 COVID-19 vaccine. Generated by immunoSEQ multiplex PCR, the TCRdb table keeps only in-frame clones and is missing some. The table lists hundreds of thousands of clones, 85% to 95% of them singletons. The starting material was peripheral blood, obtained on day 0 of MenACWY control vaccination. The origin of the receptors is an adult in good health. The CDR3 runs from the conserved cysteine through the conserved F or W. D genes are given only for firm matches. The size entry is marked missing in some rows and otherwise reads once, few, many or a size class.

d_call j_call v_call clone_size cdr3_aa cdr3_nt
NA TRBJ1-4 TRBV18 NA CASSPPSSSGEKLFF TGTGCCAGCTCACCACCGTCTTCCTCGGGCGAAAAACTGTTTTTT
NA TRBJ2-7 TRBV6-5 few CASSYSGGQGQYF TGTGCCAGCAGTTATTCTGGGGGTCAAGGGCAGTACTTC
NA TRBJ1-5 TRBV6-5 once CASGQGNSNQPQHF TGTGCCAGCGGGCAGGGGAATAGCAATCAGCCCCAGCATTTT
TRBD1 TRBJ1-6 TRBV5-3 once CARSSNDREGPNSPLHF TGTGCCAGAAGCTCAAATGACAGGGAAGGTCCCAATTCACCCCTCCACTTT
NA TRBJ1-5 TRBV4-3 NA CASSQDLNQPQHF TGCGCCAGCAGCCAAGATTTGAATCAGCCCCAGCATTTT
TRBD1 TRBJ1-2 TRBV5-8 NA CASTTDRTGYGYTF TGTGCCAGCACCACCGACCGGACAGGGTATGGCTACACCTTC
NA TRBJ1-5 TRBV21-1 NA CASPRGGRIGLPQHF TGTGCCAGCCCTCGGGGGGGAAGGATCGGTTTGCCCCAGCATTTT
TRBD1 TRBJ1-1 TRBV19 NA CASSPRSGTGGTEAFF TGTGCCAGTAGCCCTCGCTCCGGGACAGGGGGCACTGAAGCTTTCTTT
NA TRBJ2-7 TRBV6-5 NA CASRGASSYEQYF TGTGCCAGCAGAGGGGCGAGCTCCTACGAGCAGTACTTC
NA TRBJ1-6 TRBV27 NA CASGNSPLHF TGTGCCAGCGGGAATTCACCCCTCCACTTT
TRBD1 TRBJ2-1 TRBV5-1 NA CASSLRQGPNEQFF TGCGCCAGCAGCCTAAGACAGGGCCCGAATGAGCAGTTCTTC
NA TRBJ2-7 TRBV5-6 NA CASSGRTGSSYEQYF TGTGCCAGCAGCGGACGGACTGGGAGCTCCTACGAGCAGTACTTC
NA TRBJ2-3 TRBV10-1 NA CASSDSRADTQYF TGCGCCAGCAGTGATTCGAGGGCAGATACGCAGTATTTT
NA TRBJ1-2 TRBV6-6 NA CASSYSTPGGDYGYTF TGTGCCAGCAGTTACTCGACCCCCGGGGGGGACTATGGCTACACCTTC
NA TRBJ2-7 TRBV9 NA CASSGTGNPYEQYF TGTGCCAGCAGCGGCACGGGGAACCCCTACGAGCAGTACTTC
NA TRBJ2-4 TRBV5-1 NA CASSEQVDKNIQYF TGCGCCAGCAGCGAGCAAGTGGACAAAAACATTCAGTACTTC
NA TRBJ1-1 TRBV28 NA CASSLLGGGWGRANTEAFF TGTGCCAGCAGTTTACTAGGCGGTGGTTGGGGCAGGGCCAACACTGAAGCTTTCTTT
TRBD2 TRBJ2-1 TRBV7-2 NA CASSSTSGGYNEQFF TGTGCCAGCAGTTCGACTAGCGGGGGATACAATGAGCAGTTCTTC
NA TRBJ1-2 TRBV5-6 NA CASSLSGGRGYTF TGTGCCAGCAGCTTGTCCGGGGGACGGGGCTACACCTTC
NA TRBJ1-2 TRBV19 NA CASSYLHGTVYGYTF TGTGCCAGTAGTTACCTCCATGGGACGGTCTATGGCTACACCTTC
NA TRBJ2-3 TRBV7-2 NA CASRPRQRATDTQYF TGTGCCAGCAGACCACGACAGAGGGCTACAGATACGCAGTATTTT
NA TRBJ2-3 TRBV3-1/TRBV3-2 NA CASSQTGADTQYF TGTGCCAGCAGCCAAACTGGTGCAGATACGCAGTATTTT
NA TRBJ1-5 TRBV30 NA CAWTNSGPNQPQHF TGTGCCTGGACAAATTCTGGTCCGAATCAGCCCCAGCATTTT
NA TRBJ1-3 TRBV7-8 NA CASRNRAGRSGNTIYF TGTGCCAGCAGAAATAGAGCAGGGCGCTCTGGAAACACCATATATTTT
TRBD1 TRBJ1-4 TRBV5-4 NA CASSPGQGLTNEKLFF TGTGCCAGCAGCCCGGGACAGGGGTTAACTAATGAAAAACTGTTTTTT
NA TRBJ2-5 TRBV5-1 NA CASSPTARAETQYF TGCGCCAGCAGCCCTACGGCCAGGGCCGAGACCCAGTACTTC
NA TRBJ1-1 TRBV7-2 NA CASSPGVATEAFF TGTGCCAGCAGCCCGGGGGTAGCCACTGAAGCTTTCTTT
NA TRBJ2-5 TRBV5-5 NA CASSKYGVQETQYF TGTGCCAGCAGCAAATACGGGGTCCAAGAGACCCAGTACTTC
NA TRBJ1-3 TRBV4-2 NA CASSQDDRRISGNTIYF TGTGCCAGCAGCCAAGACGATAGGAGAATCTCTGGAAACACCATATATTTT
TRBD1 TRBJ1-4 TRBV5-4 once CASSSNRGFGEKLFF TGTGCCAGCAGCTCAAACAGGGGGTTTGGAGAAAAACTGTTTTTT
NA TRBJ1-1 TRBV6-5 NA CASRGMNTEAFF TGTGCCAGCAGAGGGATGAACACTGAAGCTTTCTTT
NA TRBJ1-1 TRBV27 NA CANRIPWQGNTEAFF TGTGCCAACCGTATACCCTGGCAGGGTAACACTGAAGCTTTCTTT
NA TRBJ2-7 TRBV28 NA CASSQFYEQYF TGTGCCAGCAGTCAGTTCTACGAGCAGTACTTC
NA TRBJ1-4 TRBV5-1 NA CASNPGMTNEKLFF TGCGCCAGCAACCCGGGGATGACTAATGAAAAACTGTTTTTT
TRBD2 TRBJ2-3 TRBV20-1 NA CSASRSRGGGDTQYF TGCAGTGCTAGTCGTAGTCGGGGGGGCGGCGATACGCAGTATTTT
NA TRBJ1-1 TRBV5-1 once CASSSGGLGLTEAFF TGCGCCAGCAGCTCTGGGGGTCTTGGGCTCACTGAAGCTTTCTTT
NA TRBJ2-1 TRBV30 NA CAWSPTGTPSYNEQFF TGTGCCTGGAGTCCTACCGGGACACCTTCCTACAATGAGCAGTTCTTC
NA TRBJ2-3 TRBV18 NA CASSPPLKGADTQYF TGTGCCAGCTCACCACCGTTAAAGGGAGCAGATACGCAGTATTTT
TRBD1 TRBJ2-7 TRBV27 NA CASSLYGTGNEQYF TGTGCCAGCAGTTTATACGGGACAGGGAACGAGCAGTACTTC
NA TRBJ1-5 TRBV3-1/TRBV3-2 NA CASSQGGSNQPQHF TGTGCCAGCAGCCAAGGGGGGAGCAATCAGCCCCAGCATTTT
NA TRBJ1-3 TRBV7-9 NA CASSPGAGTGNTIYF TGTGCCAGCAGCCCGGGGGCGGGAACTGGAAACACCATATATTTT
TRBD1 TRBJ2-1 TRBV18 NA CASSEGTVISSYNEQFF TGTGCCAGCTCGGAAGGGACAGTTATAAGCTCCTACAATGAGCAGTTCTTC
NA TRBJ2-7 TRBV20-1 NA CSASRRDEQYF TGCAGTGCTAGTCGCAGGGACGAGCAGTACTTC
TRBD2 TRBJ2-5 TRBV10-3 NA CATGTSGGQETQYF TGTGCCACCGGGACTAGCGGGGGCCAAGAGACCCAGTACTTC
NA TRBJ1-2 TRBV5-4 NA CASSLPGTLINYGYTF TGTGCCAGCAGCTTGCCCGGGACACTCATTAACTATGGCTACACCTTC
NA TRBJ2-7 TRBV6-5 NA CASSSPVGQYF TGTGCCAGCAGTTCCCCCGTAGGGCAGTACTTC
NA TRBJ1-6 TRBV18 once CASSYSSEDSPLHF TGTGCCAGCTCATACAGCAGCGAGGATTCACCCCTCCACTTT
NA TRBJ1-1 TRBV5-8 NA CASGGARARYEAFF TGTGCCAGCGGCGGGGCGCGGGCTAGGTATGAAGCTTTCTTT
TRBD1 TRBJ1-2 TRBV9 NA CASSVGQRPNYGYTF TGTGCCAGCAGCGTGGGACAGAGACCAAACTATGGCTACACCTTC
TRBD2 TRBJ2-2 TRBV7-2 NA CASSATSGGAGELFF TGTGCCAGCAGCGCCACTAGCGGGGGGGCCGGGGAGCTGTTTTTT
NA TRBJ1-6 TRBV7-2 NA CASTLPNDSPLHF TGTGCCAGCACTCTACCGAACGATTCACCCCTCCACTTT
NA TRBJ1-3 TRBV19 once CASTPPGFGFGNTIYF TGTGCCAGTACCCCGCCCGGGTTCGGCTTTGGAAACACCATATATTTT
NA TRBJ2-7 TRBV5-1 NA CASSLALVGAAYEQYF TGCGCCAGCAGCTTGGCCCTGGTGGGGGCCGCCTACGAGCAGTACTTC
NA TRBJ1-1 TRBV7-2 NA CASSSSASKRTGEAFF TGTGCCAGCAGCTCCTCCGCCAGTAAGCGAACAGGGGAAGCTTTCTTT
TRBD1 TRBJ1-5 TRBV6-2/TRBV6-3 NA CASSQLAGQGNQPQHF TGTGCCAGCAGCCAACTTGCGGGACAGGGAAATCAGCCCCAGCATTTT
NA TRBJ2-7 TRBV4-1 NA CASSQGAGRYEQYF TGCGCCAGCAGCCAAGGGGCAGGAAGATACGAGCAGTACTTC